These 22 T cell receptor beta chains were sequenced from one sample in a study of blood T cell repertoires in COVID-19. Generated by immunoSEQ multiplex PCR, the TCRdb table keeps only in-frame clones and is missing some. The data hold more than 200,000 clones, with around nine tenths observed a single time. Sequenced material: PBMCs or T cells enriched from blood (not recorded which). The source is a woman in her forties or fifties who had recovered from COVID-19.

This chain joins TRBV7-8 and TRBJ2-7, with a tentative D call TRBD2 (7 bases). The CDR3 contains 15 residues. V lost 5 bases and J lost 6, with 20 bases in between. Germline assignment: CDR1 SGHVS and CDR2 FQNEAQ. Here the CDR3 DNA reads TGTGCCAGCAGCAGCACCGGGACACCGGGAGGCGAGCAGTACTTC. Protein sequence: CASSSTGTPGGEQYF.

CDR3 region: CASRRPGQGADTQYF. CDR3 sequence (DNA): TGCGCCAGCAGAAGGCCGGGACAGGGCGCAGATACGCAGTATTTT. The gene calls are TRBV5-1 and TRBJ2-3, with 9 bases that match TRBD1. The CDR3 is made up of 15 amino acids. V lost 5 bases, J lost 4 bases, and 8 bases stayed unmatched. Looked up from germline, CDR1 is SGHRS and CDR2 is YFSETQ.

This chain uses TRBV28 with TRBJ2-5; a weak D match, TRBD2 (6 bases). CDR3 length equals 14 residues. V lost 6 bases, J lost 1 base, and 12 bases lay in between. Germline values: CDR1 MDHEN, CDR2 SYDVKM. The DNA of the CDR3 is TGTGCCAGCAGACCCCCGCGGGGCCAAGAGACCCAGTACTTC. Translated, it gives CASRPPRGQETQYF.

This chain connects TRBV9 to TRBJ1-1, with 9 bases lining up with TRBD1. Trimming cost V 1 base and J 0 bases; bases outside gene matches: 4. CDR1 and CDR2 from the germline V gene are SGDLS and YYNGEE. The length of the CDR3 is 16 residues. In DNA form, the CDR3 reads TGTGCCAGCAGCGTACACGGACAGGGGATGAACACTGAAGCTTTCTTT. Its translation: CASSVHGQGMNTEAFF. Full variable domain (rest looked up from reference TRBV9 and TRBJ1-1): DSGVTQTPKHLITATGQRVTLRCSPRSGDLSVYWYQQSLDQGLQFLIQYYNGEERAKGNILERFSAQQFPDLHSELNLSSLELGDSALYFCASSVHGQGMNTEAFFGQGTRLTVV.

The chain links TRBV9 to TRBJ1-6, with TRBD1 identical over 9 bases. CDR1 and CDR2 from the germline V gene are SGDLS and YYNGEE. The V and J ends lost 3 bases and 9 bases, in that order; junction bases with no gene match: 4. This CDR3 comprises 14 residues. The CDR3 reads CASSEGQGSSPLHF. CDR3 in DNA: TGTGCCAGCAGCGAGGGACAGGGTAGTTCACCCCTCCACTTT. The full variable domain, in which reference TRBV9 and TRBJ1-6 provide the parts outside the CDR3, is DSGVTQTPKHLITATGQRVTLRCSPRSGDLSVYWYQQSLDQGLQFLIQYYNGEERAKGNILERFSAQQFPDLHSELNLSSLELGDSALYFCASSEGQGSSPLHFGNGTRLTVT.

The rearrangement links TRBV15 to TRBJ1-4, with 7 bases matching TRBD1. J gave up 5 bases and V 4 bases, and 10 bases lay outside the gene matches. The CDR3 spans 16 residues. The germline gives CDR1 LNHNV, CDR2 YYDKDF (reference sequence). CDR3 sequence reads: CATSKPGDSSNEKLFF. The CDR3 DNA is TGTGCCACCAGCAAACCCGGGGACAGTAGCAATGAAAAACTGTTTTTT. The whole variable domain, remainder taken from reference TRBV15 and TRBJ1-4, is DAMVIQNPRYQVTQFGKPVTLSCSQTLNHNVMYWYQQKSSQAPKLLFHYYDKDFNNEADTPDNFQSRRPNTSFCFLDIRSPGLGDTAMYLCATSKPGDSSNEKLFFGSGTQLSVL.

The chain employs TRBV28 and TRBJ2-3; 8 bases agree with TRBD2. Germline V gene lookup returns CDR1 MDHEN and CDR2 SYDVKM. CDR3 size: 16 residues. Losses at the gene ends were 4 bases for V and 1 base for J; bases not matched to a gene: 7. Here the CDR3 DNA reads TGTGCCAGCAGTTCCCCGTGGCGGGAGGGCACAGATACGCAGTATTTT. Its protein product is CASSSPWREGTDTQYF.

This clone was seen only once. The J gene is TRBJ2-5, the V gene TRBV3-1 (or the pseudogene TRBV3-2), with 13 bases aligning to TRBD2. The germline gives CDR1 LGHDT, CDR2 YNNKEL (reference sequence). The CDR3 length is 17 residues. Trimming took 4 bases from V and 2 from J; bases not matched to a gene: 7. CDR3 in amino acids: CASSLRLAGGTQETQYF. CDR3 coding DNA: TGTGCCAGCAGCCTACGACTAGCGGGAGGCACACAAGAGACCCAGTACTTC.

The V gene is TRBV27, the J gene TRBJ2-4; a possible D gene is TRBD2 (7 bases). The CDR3 is made up of 20 amino acids. CDR1 and CDR2 (germline): MNHEY, SMNVEV (reference sequence). Trimming removed 2 bases from V and 1 base from J, with 24 bases in between. The CDR3 DNA is TGTGCCAGCAGTTTAAGGGGGGGGGCATCCATTGGGTCCGCCAAAAACATTCAGTACTTC. Protein product: CASSLRGGASIGSAKNIQYF.

This chain uses TRBV19 with TRBJ2-7; D is uncertain. V gave up 2 bases and J gave up 1 base, with 12 bases separating them. CDR3 size: 15 residues. Germline loops: CDR1 LNHDA, CDR2 SQIVND (reference sequence). The CDR3 nucleotides read TGTGCCAGTAGTATAACCGGTGGTGAGTCCTACGAGCAGTACTTC. It is translated as CASSITGGESYEQYF.

The chain uses TRBV28 and TRBJ2-7; D gene uncertain. Deletions cut 3 bases from V and 1 base from J, with 16 bases between. This CDR3 has 16 amino acids. Germline assignment: CDR1 MDHEN and CDR2 SYDVKM. As DNA, the CDR3 is TGTGCCAGCAGTTTTCCTTACAGAAAACAATCCTACGAGCAGTACTTC. Protein product: CASSFPYRKQSYEQYF.

The rearrangement joins TRBV5-4 to TRBJ2-7, with TRBD2 as a possible D gene (8 bases). The CDR3 extends over 16 amino acids. CDR1 SGHNT and CDR2 YYREEE come from the germline V gene (reference sequence). V dropped 4 bases and J dropped 4 bases, with 21 bases sitting between them. The CDR3 DNA follows: TGTGCCAGCAGCCCGGGGGGGGCCAGGGGGGGATACGAGCAGTACTTC. It specifies CASSPGGARGGYEQYF.

The chain employs TRBV3-1 (or the pseudogene TRBV3-2) and TRBJ1-2; 8 bases fit TRBD1. The CDR3 is 13 amino acids. J was trimmed by 8 bases and V by 1 base; bases with no gene match: 3. Germline lookup yields CDR1 LGHDT and CDR2 YNNKEL (reference sequence). DNA of the CDR3: TGTGCCAGCAGCCAAGGGCAGGGGGCGGGCTACACCTTC. Residues: CASSQGQGAGYTF.

In DNA, the CDR3 is TGCGCCAGCAGTGAACTATTCAATGAGCAGTTCTTC. Translating gives CASSELFNEQFF. This chain links TRBV10-1 with TRBJ2-1, with D hard to call. Germline loops: CDR1 WNHNN, CDR2 SYGVQD (reference sequence). The CDR3 is made up of 12 amino acids. Trimming removed 3 bases from V and 6 bases from J, with 6 bases in between.

The V gene is TRBV10-3, the J gene TRBJ2-7; 10 bases are shared with TRBD1. The CDR3 has 15 residues. The germline gives CDR1 ENHRY, CDR2 SYGVKD. With 8 bases clipped from V and 6 bases from J, the junction kept 13 bases outside the gene matches. CDR3 nucleotides: TGTGCCATCCGGTTTACCGGGACAGGGGATTCCGAGCAGTACTTC. Translation: CAIRFTGTGDSEQYF.

The chain is built from TRBV7-8 and TRBJ2-7, with TRBD1 matching over 8 bases. V lost 5 bases and J lost 0; bases outside the gene matches: 9. Germline CDR1 is SGHVS and CDR2 is FQNEAQ. The CDR3 runs 16 residues. CDR3: CASSAGQGPSSYEQYF. The CDR3 DNA is TGTGCCAGCAGCGCTGGACAGGGTCCCTCCTCCTACGAGCAGTACTTC. The full variable domain, rest sourced from reference TRBV7-8 and TRBJ2-7, is GAGVSQSPRYKVAKRGQDVALRCDPISGHVSLFWYQQALGQGPEFLTYFQNEAQLDKSGLPSDRFFAERPEGSVSTLKIQRTQQEDSAVYLCASSAGQGPSSYEQYFGPGTRLTVT.

The table lists this clone with a count of one. V and J are TRBV27 and TRBJ2-3; 7 nucleotides align to TRBD2. This CDR3 has 15 amino acids. Germline CDR1 is MNHEY and CDR2 is SMNVEV (reference sequence). Losses at the gene ends were 7 bases for V and 1 base for J; bases not matched to a gene: 8. CDR3 loop: CASTLTSEGTDTQYF. As DNA, the CDR3 is TGTGCCAGCACCCTAACTAGCGAGGGCACAGATACGCAGTATTTT.

The chain couples TRBV28 to TRBJ2-7; 8 nucleotides match TRBD1. The germline V gene has CDR1 MDHEN and CDR2 SYDVKM. J was trimmed by 3 bases and V by 2 bases; bases with no gene match: 6. The CDR3 has 15 residues. In nucleotides, the CDR3 is TGTGCCAGCAGTTTAACCGCGGGACAGGACTACGAGCAGTACTTC. Protein product: CASSLTAGQDYEQYF.

The chain couples TRBV28 to TRBJ2-1, with 8 bases identical to TRBD2. This CDR3 has 17 residues. V gave up 1 base and J gave up 4 bases; unmatched junction bases: 9. Germline CDR1 MDHEN, CDR2 SYDVKM. CDR3 DNA sequence: TGTGCCAGCAGTTTATTTCACGCGGGAGGCCCATACAATGAGCAGTTCTTC. This sequence encodes CASSLFHAGGPYNEQFF.

The chain links TRBV5-1 to TRBJ2-1, with a weak D call TRBD2 (5 bases). CDR1 is SGHRS, CDR2 YFSETQ, per germline. The CDR3 is made up of 14 amino acids. Trimming left V 3 bases short and J 9 bases short, with 16 bases between. The DNA for the CDR3 is TGCGCCAGCAGCTCAGGTGCTTCGGCGGGTGAGCAGTTCTTC. It is translated as CASSSGASAGEQFF.

The chain combines TRBV7-9 with TRBJ1-3; D gene uncertain. CDR1 is SEHNR, CDR2 FQNEAQ, per germline (reference sequence). Trimming took off 5 bases at V and 12 bases at J, with 29 bases between the two ends. This CDR3 has 17 amino acids. This chain's CDR3 is CASSPQAHKTGPRDIYF. Here the CDR3 DNA reads TGTGCCAGCAGCCCCCAGGCCCATAAAACCGGGCCCCGGGACATATATTTT.

The chain is built from TRBV30 and TRBJ2-4, with unresolved D. V gave up 5 bases and J gave up 3 bases, with 14 bases separating them. The CDR3 sequence is 14 residues long. Germline CDR1 GTSNPN, CDR2 SVGIG (reference sequence). CDR3 sequence (DNA): TGTGCCTGGGCCCACAGCCAGATCAAAAACATTCAGTACTTC. Amino acids: CAWAHSQIKNIQYF.